One sample yielded the 3 T cell receptor beta chains listed below, sequenced in a study of siplizumab effects on memory and regulatory T cells. Produced via immunoSEQ multiplex PCR; TCRdb's table is partial and in-frame only. The data contain 50,000 to 75,000 clones, less than 80% of them singletons. The sequencing sample was made of memory CD4+ T cells sorted from blood. The origin of the receptors is a human donor in good health.

J is TRBJ2-3 and V is TRBV10-3, with 7 bases matching TRBD1. With 2 bases clipped from V and 3 bases from J, the junction kept 8 bases outside the gene matches. Per germline, CDR1 ENHRY and CDR2 SYGVKD. This CDR3 is 16 amino acids long. As DNA, the CDR3 is TGTGCCATCAGTGAGACCTCTAGGGGGCGGACAGATACGCAGTATTTT. Translation: CAISETSRGRTDTQYF.

The gene calls are TRBV23-1 and TRBJ2-3; 7 bases line up with TRBD1. TRBV23-1 is filed as an ORF, its function uncertain. The V and J ends lost 7 bases and 2 bases, in that order; junction bases with no gene match: 3. The length of the CDR3 is 13 residues. For the CDR3, the DNA is TGCGCCAGCAACAGGGGAAACACAGATACGCAGTATTTT. Translating it yields CASNRGNTDTQYF.

The chain combines TRBV9 with TRBJ2-7; tentative D call: TRBD2 (5 bases). This CDR3 region has 16 residues. Trimming shortened V by 6 bases and J by 3 bases, and 22 bases separated the two germline ends. Germline loops: CDR1 SGDLS, CDR2 YYNGEE. CDR3 bases: TGTGCCAGCACCGGGGTCCAGGAAGCGCCCCTCTACGAGCAGTACTTC. Residues: CASTGVQEAPLYEQYF.